Below, 27 T cell receptor beta chains from the same sample are listed, as sequenced in a study of T cells after yellow fever vaccination. Via MiXCR, TCRdb re-called the 5' RACE reads, giving one row per CDR3 protein. This sample has a few hundred thousand distinct CDR3 sequences, with 8.7% found just once. The sample consisted of CD4+ T cells sorted from PBMCs, taken 5 days after the yellow fever booster vaccination. These receptors originate from a man between 18 and 29 years old who received the YFV17D yellow fever vaccine.

This chain joins TRBV29-1 and TRBJ2-1; 8 bases are shared with TRBD1. CDR1 is SQVTM, CDR2 ANQGSEA, per germline. The CDR3 is 14 amino acids. With V trimmed by 6 bases and J by 4 bases, 8 bases remained unmatched. The CDR3 loop is CSVPDRGGYNEQFF. DNA of the CDR3: TGCAGCGTGCCCGACAGGGGAGGATACAATGAGCAGTTCTTC.

This clonotype has only a few counts. This chain connects TRBV20-1 to TRBJ2-5, with D hard to call. Germline loops: CDR1 DFQATT, CDR2 SNEGSKA (reference sequence). Trimming cost V 6 bases and J 1 base, with 9 bases left between them. The CDR3 totals 12 residues. CDR3: CSATPGQETQYF. DNA for the CDR3: TGCAGTGCCACCCCCGGCCAAGAGACCCAGTACTTC.

This clonotype came up a few times. This chain connects TRBV3-1 to TRBJ1-2; 12 bases line up with TRBD1. The junction had 8 bases not matched to a gene; V was cut back by 3 bases and J by 6 bases. The CDR3 length is 16 residues. Germline CDR1 is LGHDT and CDR2 is YNNKEL (reference sequence). In nucleotides, the CDR3 is TGTGCCAGCAGCCACCGGGACAGGGGGCTCTTGGATGGCTACACCTTC. Protein product: CASSHRDRGLLDGYTF.

This clonotype has only a few counts. The chain recombines TRBV9 with TRBJ2-3; the match to TRBD1 covers 11 bases. The CDR3 is made up of 16 amino acids. Germline-derived CDR1 and CDR2 are SGDLS and YYNGEE. With 2 bases clipped from V and 3 bases from J, the junction kept 5 bases outside the gene matches. CDR3 loop: CASSVDRGRETDTQYF. As DNA, the CDR3 is TGTGCCAGCAGCGTGGACAGGGGGCGGGAAACAGATACGCAGTATTTT.

The rearrangement links TRBV5-1 to TRBJ1-3, with D unresolved. Between the trimmed V and J ends, which lost 6 bases and 0 bases, there was a span of 13 bases. Looked up from germline, CDR1 is SGHRS and CDR2 is YFSETQ. This CDR3 has 15 amino acids. The CDR3 DNA reads as TGCGCCAGCACCGTGGGGAGTAGCTCTGGAAACACCATATATTTT. Translated, it gives CASTVGSSSGNTIYF.

This clonotype was observed at least ten times. The V call is TRBV5-1, the J call TRBJ2-1; TRBD2 might be the D (5 bases). The V gene's germline CDR1 is SGHRS and CDR2 YFSETQ. This CDR3 spans 18 amino acids. Between the trimmed V and J ends, which lost 0 bases and 2 bases, there was a span of 18 bases. The CDR3: CASSLVTGGGYTYNEQFF. Written as DNA, the CDR3 is TGCGCCAGCAGCTTGGTAACGGGTGGCGGGTATACCTACAATGAGCAGTTCTTC.

This clonotype was picked up many times. This chain uses TRBV5-1 with TRBJ2-1; D is possibly TRBD1 (5 bases). The CDR3 totals 15 residues. The ends were cut back, 2 bases at V and 5 bases at J, with 14 bases in the middle. The germline V gene encodes CDR1 SGHRS and CDR2 YFSETQ. The CDR3 loop reads CASSLGSTVNNEQFF. The CDR3 nucleotides read TGCGCCAGCAGCTTAGGATCGACAGTAAACAATGAGCAGTTCTTC.

V gene TRBV10-3 combines with J gene TRBJ1-6, with a weak D call TRBD1 (5 bases). The CDR3 is 15 amino acids. Trimming took off 1 base at V and 7 bases at J, with 11 bases between the two ends. Germline-derived CDR1 and CDR2 are ENHRY and SYGVKD. CDR3 nucleotides: TGTGCCATCAGTGAGTTAGACAGAGGGAATTCACCCCTCCACTTT. Its protein is CAISELDRGNSPLHF.

This clonotype was seen only a few times. The rearrangement links TRBV7-8 to TRBJ2-1; maybe TRBD1 (6 bases). V was clipped by 5 bases and J by 0 bases, with 14 bases between them. Germline CDR1 SGHVS, CDR2 FQNEAQ. This CDR3 is 16 amino acids long. The CDR3 reads CASSHILQGSYNEQFF. The DNA for the CDR3 is TGTGCCAGCAGCCATATCTTACAGGGCTCCTACAATGAGCAGTTCTTC.

This clonotype has only one observation. This chain joins TRBV18 and TRBJ2-7; D unresolved. Trimming took off 0 bases at V and 3 bases at J, with 6 bases between the two ends. In germline, CDR1 is KGHSH, CDR2 LQKENI. This CDR3 comprises 13 residues. CDR3 loop: CASSPPAYYEQYF. The CDR3 coding sequence is TGTGCCAGCTCACCACCGGCCTACTACGAGCAGTACTTC.

The chain joins TRBV20-1 to TRBJ2-4; TRBD1 is a possible D gene (6 bases). Judging by the DNA end, TRBJ2-1 fits better; the J call may be wrong. Germline assignment: CDR1 DFQATT and CDR2 SNEGSKA (reference sequence). This CDR3 spans 18 amino acids. CDR3 coding DNA: TGCAGTGCTCAAACCCTCCATCGACAGGCGGCGGATGGGAACATTCAGTTCTTC. Encoded protein: CSAQTLHRQAADGNIQFF.

This clonotype was detected only a few times. DNA of the CDR3: TGTGCCATCAGTGAGGGACAGGGAAAATTTGAGCAGTTCTTC. This sequence encodes CAISEGQGKFEQFF. V is TRBV10-3 and J is TRBJ2-1; TRBD1 matches at 8 bases. The CDR3 extends over 14 amino acids. Looked up from germline, CDR1 is ENHRY and CDR2 is SYGVKD. After removal of 2 bases from V and 9 bases from J, the junction contained 6 bases not matched to a gene.

This clonotype was counted between two and nine times. The chain is built from TRBV6-2 or TRBV6-3 and TRBJ2-1; D is undetermined. The length of the CDR3 is 14 residues. Looked up from germline, CDR1 is MNHEY and CDR2 is SVGEGT. Trimming removed 2 bases at V and 10 bases at J, with 15 bases between. CDR3 region: CASSYLGNRPEQFF. The CDR3 nucleotides are TGTGCCAGCAGTTACCTCGGCAACCGACCGGAGCAGTTCTTC.

This clonotype was counted a few times. CDR3 coding DNA: TGTGCCACCAGTCGTATCATTGAGGGGGGCTACACCTTC. Its protein is CATSRIIEGGYTF. The chain links TRBV15 to TRBJ1-2, with D perhaps TRBD1 (5 bases). Trimming stripped 6 bases from V and 8 bases from J, with 16 bases between. Germline CDR1 and CDR2: LNHNV and YYDKDF (reference sequence). The length of the CDR3 is 13 residues. The whole variable domain, filled in from reference TRBV15 and TRBJ1-2, reads DAMVIQNPRYQVTQFGKPVTLSCSQTLNHNVMYWYQQKSSQAPKLLFHYYDKDFNNEADTPDNFQSRRPNTSFCFLDIRSPGLGDTAMYLCATSRIIEGGYTFGSGTRLTVV.

This chain connects TRBV18 to TRBJ2-2; D is uncertain. Trimming stripped 0 bases from V and 0 bases from J, with 5 bases between. Germline values: CDR1 KGHSH, CDR2 LQKENI. The CDR3 loop spans 15 amino acids. CDR3 in amino acids: CASSPPSANTGELFF. CDR3 DNA: TGTGCCAGCTCACCACCCAGCGCGAACACCGGGGAGCTGTTTTTT. Full variable domain (missing parts from reference TRBV18 and TRBJ2-2): NAGVMQNPRHLVRRRGQEARLRCSPMKGHSHVYWYRQLPEEGLKFMVYLQKENIIDESGMPKERFSAEFPKEGPSILRIQQVVRGDSAAYFCASSPPSANTGELFFGEGSRLTVL.

The chain is built from TRBV3-1 and TRBJ1-2, with 7 bases lining up with TRBD1. The CDR3 consists of 14 residues. Looked up from germline, CDR1 is LGHDT and CDR2 is YNNKEL (reference sequence). Trimming at V came to 4 bases and at J to 3 bases, leaving 5 bases not matched to a gene. The CDR3 sequence: CASSLGQVYYGYTF. The CDR3 DNA is TGTGCCAGCAGCCTTGGACAGGTGTACTATGGCTACACCTTC.

There are many counts of this clonotype. The chain has TRBV12-5 and TRBJ2-3, with D maybe TRBD2 (5 bases). The V and J ends lost 6 bases and 0 bases respectively, with 13 bases between them. Germline CDR1 LGHNT, CDR2 FRNRAP. The CDR3 has 15 amino acids. The CDR3 spells CASGSGLISTDTQYF. The CDR3 coding sequence is TGTGCTAGTGGCTCCGGACTCATTAGCACAGATACGCAGTATTTT.

This clonotype was seen a few times. This rearrangement joins TRBV5-1 to TRBJ2-2; possible D gene TRBD1, 6 bases. The V gene's germline CDR1 is SGHRS and CDR2 YFSETQ. The ends were cut back, 1 base at V and 0 bases at J, with 10 bases in the middle. This CDR3 spans 16 amino acids. The CDR3 reads CASSLPWTANTGELFF. The CDR3 nucleotides are TGCGCCAGCAGCTTGCCTTGGACAGCGAACACCGGGGAGCTGTTTTTT.

The genes are TRBV5-1 and TRBJ2-2; D may be TRBD2 (5 bases). Per germline, CDR1 SGHRS and CDR2 YFSETQ. The CDR3 length is 16 residues. V was clipped by 6 bases and J by 0 bases, with 15 bases between them. Here the CDR3 DNA reads TGCGCCAGCACCTTCTCGGGATCTTCGAACACCGGGGAGCTGTTTTTT. This encodes CASTFSGSSNTGELFF.

A few counts support this clonotype. The chain is built from TRBV7-2 and TRBJ2-5, with 7 positions matching TRBD2. There are 14 residues in the CDR3. V shed 6 bases, J shed 0 bases, and the junction held 4 bases outside the gene matches. The V gene's germline CDR1 is SGHTA and CDR2 FQGNSA. Here the CDR3 reads CASRRTSDQETQYF. DNA for the CDR3: TGTGCCAGCAGGAGGACTAGTGACCAAGAGACCCAGTACTTC.

The chain employs TRBV5-8 and TRBJ1-1, with a tentative D call TRBD1 (5 bases). Trimming pared 7 bases from V and 1 base from J, leaving 17 bases between. The length of the CDR3 is 15 residues. From germline, CDR1 is SGHTS and CDR2 YDEGEE. For the CDR3, the DNA is TGTGCCAGCTCCGGCCGGGGGGAGTGGAACACTGAAGCTTTCTTT. Residues: CASSGRGEWNTEAFF.

This clonotype was counted only a few times. This rearrangement joins TRBV7-2 to TRBJ1-6; 7 bases match TRBD1. Germline loops: CDR1 SGHTA, CDR2 FQGNSA. V gave up 1 base and J gave up 10 bases; unmatched junction bases: 4. This CDR3 has 14 amino acids. The CDR3 loop reads CASSLDRGWSPLHF. For the CDR3, the DNA is TGTGCCAGCAGCTTAGACAGGGGATGGTCACCCCTCCACTTT. The full variable domain, completed using reference TRBV7-2 and TRBJ1-6, is GAGVSQSPSNKVTEKGKDVELRCDPISGHTALYWYRQSLGQGLEFLIYFQGNSAPDKSGLPSDRFSAERTGGSVSTLTIQRTQQEDSAVYLCASSLDRGWSPLHFGNGTRLTVT.

This clonotype has just a few counts. V and J are TRBV5-4 and TRBJ2-7, with D perhaps being TRBD1 or TRBD2 (5 bases each). The CDR3 runs 13 residues. V lost 0 bases, J lost 6 bases, and 10 bases lay in between. The germline gives CDR1 SGHNT, CDR2 YYREEE (reference sequence). CDR3 nucleotides: TGTGCCAGCAGCTTGGGCCGGGGCCGCGAGCAGTACTTC. Translation: CASSLGRGREQYF.

The chain is built from TRBV5-1 and TRBJ2-3; D remains unclear. The V gene's germline CDR1 is SGHRS and CDR2 YFSETQ. The CDR3 has 13 amino acids. Deletions cut 5 bases from V and 6 bases from J, with 13 bases between. CDR3 coding DNA: TGCGCCAGCAGATTCTCACGCCCCGATACGCAGTATTTT. Translated: CASRFSRPDTQYF.

V and J are TRBV2 and TRBJ2-1, with TRBD2 as a possible D gene (5 bases). The CDR3 sequence is 15 residues long. V shed 5 bases and J shed 6 bases, with 17 bases lying between them. Germline V lookup: CDR1 SNHLY, CDR2 FYNNEI. CDR3 bases: TGTGCCAGCAGTATAACCTACGAGGGTGGCAATGAGCAGTTCTTC. Its translation is CASSITYEGGNEQFF. The whole variable domain, filled in from reference TRBV2 and TRBJ2-1, reads EPEVTQTPSHQVTQMGQEVILRCVPISNHLYFYWYRQILGQKVEFLVSFYNNEISEKSEIFDDQFSVERPDGSNFTLKIRSTKLEDSAMYFCASSITYEGGNEQFFGPGTRLTVL.

The J gene is TRBJ2-3, the V gene TRBV25-1; TRBD2 is a possible D gene (5 bases). The V end was cut by 3 bases, the J end by 1 base, with 8 bases between. There are 14 residues in the CDR3. Germline CDR1 reads MGHDK; CDR2 reads SYGVNS. CDR3 residues: CASSDAGGTDTQYF. CDR3 DNA sequence: TGTGCCAGCAGTGACGCCGGGGGCACAGATACGCAGTATTTT.

This clonotype was counted at least ten times. The chain uses TRBV4-1 and TRBJ1-4; 8 nucleotides match TRBD1. The trim removed 4 bases at V and 7 bases at J, leaving 8 bases unmatched. The V gene's germline CDR1 is MGHRA and CDR2 YSYEKL. This CDR3 region has 15 residues. CDR3 sequence reads: CASSLTGTGREKLFF. The CDR3 DNA sequence: TGCGCCAGCAGCCTCACCGGGACAGGTCGTGAAAAACTGTTTTTT.